Presented here are 25 T cell receptor beta chains from one specimen sequenced in a study of blood T cell repertoires in COVID-19. Assay: immunoSEQ multiplex PCR; the TCRdb copy retains only in-frame clones and omits some. The table shows approximately 230,000 clones, with approximately 84% occurring only once. The specimen was PBMCs or T cells enriched from blood (not recorded which). These receptors were obtained from a man aged 40-49 years who had recovered from COVID-19.

The rearrangement joins TRBV5-1 to TRBJ2-7; D unclear. The V end lost 0 bases, the J end lost 3 bases, and 7 bases lay between the germline ends. The CDR3 runs 13 residues. The germline gives CDR1 SGHRS, CDR2 YFSETQ. CDR3 sequence reads: CASSLVADYEQYF. CDR3 sequence (DNA): TGCGCCAGCAGCTTGGTTGCAGACTACGAGCAGTACTTC.

V and J are TRBV30 and TRBJ1-4; D ambiguous. V gave up 7 bases and J gave up 4 bases, with 10 bases separating them. The CDR3 sequence is 12 residues long. Per the germline V gene, CDR1 is GTSNPN and CDR2 is SVGIG (reference sequence). In nucleotides, the CDR3 is TGTGCCTCTCGGCGGGGTAATGAAAAACTGTTTTTT. It codes for CASRRGNEKLFF.

V gene TRBV7-6 combines with J gene TRBJ1-4, with D possibly matching TRBD1 (6 bases). Trimming shortened V by 1 base and J by 7 bases, and 10 bases separated the two germline ends. Germline assignment: CDR1 SGHVS and CDR2 FNYEAQ. CDR3 length equals 14 residues. The CDR3 loop reads CASSLGQGIEKLFF. CDR3 DNA: TGTGCCAGCAGCTTAGGGCAGGGGATTGAAAAACTGTTTTTT.

This chain joins TRBV23-1 and TRBJ1-5; no firm D call. TRBV23-1 is marked as an open reading frame, function uncertain. V lost 6 bases, J lost 4 bases, and 16 bases lay in between. The CDR3 consists of 15 residues. The CDR3 is CASSPAPTGNQPQHF. The DNA for the CDR3 is TGCGCCAGCAGCCCAGCCCCGACGGGGAATCAGCCCCAGCATTTT.

The chain has TRBV6-5 and TRBJ1-2; D uncertain. Trimming stripped 2 bases from V and 7 bases from J, with 14 bases between. The CDR3 is made up of 14 amino acids. Germline CDR1 MNHEY, CDR2 SVGAGI. The CDR3 loop reads CASSYLAARFGYTF. DNA of the CDR3: TGTGCCAGCAGTTACCTAGCAGCACGTTTTGGCTACACCTTC.

V usage is TRBV18 and J usage is TRBJ1-6; tentatively, D is TRBD1 (6 bases). V was clipped by 3 bases and J by 5 bases, with 20 bases between them. There are 18 residues in the CDR3. From germline, CDR1 is KGHSH and CDR2 LQKENI. This CDR3 is CASSPYAGVGANNSPLHF. The DNA of the CDR3 is TGTGCCAGCTCACCTTATGCAGGGGTCGGAGCTAATAATTCACCCCTCCACTTT.

This chain joins TRBV24-1 and TRBJ2-3, with 9 positions matching TRBD1. Trimming at V came to 2 bases and at J to 4 bases, leaving 6 bases not matched to a gene. The CDR3 consists of 16 residues. In germline, CDR1 is KGHDR, CDR2 SFDVKD. The CDR3 reads CATSDSPGTGPDTQYF. The CDR3 nucleotides are TGTGCCACCAGTGATTCGCCGGGGACAGGGCCAGATACGCAGTATTTT.

The chain uses TRBV4-1 and TRBJ2-3; 11 bases agree with TRBD2. Germline V gene lookup returns CDR1 MGHRA and CDR2 YSYEKL. The length of the CDR3 is 17 residues. The J segment lost 5 bases and the V segment lost 5 bases, leaving 12 bases of the junction unmatched. CDR3 sequence: CASSIQTLAGVGDTQYF. Written as DNA, the CDR3 is TGCGCCAGCAGCATTCAGACACTAGCGGGAGTAGGAGATACGCAGTATTTT.

The chain combines TRBV18 with TRBJ2-1; D is possibly TRBD1 (5 bases). The CDR3 spans 15 residues. V lost 3 bases to trimming and J lost 5 bases, with 14 bases between them. CDR1 and CDR2 (germline): KGHSH, LQKENI. CDR3 sequence reads: CASSPSNDRNNEQFF. The CDR3 nucleotides are TGTGCCAGCTCACCTTCTAACGACAGAAACAATGAGCAGTTCTTC.

The chain links TRBV5-4 to TRBJ2-3; 10 bases match TRBD2. V was clipped by 9 bases and J by 7 bases; unmatched bases: 5. CDR1 SGHNT and CDR2 YYREEE come from the germline V gene (reference sequence). The CDR3 length is 12 residues. CDR3 nucleotides: TGTGCCACAAGCGGGGGGGACAATACGCAGTATTTT. This encodes CATSGGDNTQYF.

Concerning this clone: Different DNA sequences within this sample yield the same CDR3. V usage is TRBV6-5 and J usage is TRBJ1-1; D is unresolved. CDR1 and CDR2 (germline): MNHEY, SVGAGI. The CDR3 is 14 amino acids. The ends were cut back, 2 bases at V and 1 base at J, with 8 bases in the middle. The CDR3 DNA reads as TGTGCCAGCAGTTACGCGGGCGCGAACACTGAAGCTTTCTTT. Protein sequence: CASSYAGANTEAFF.

This clone occurred a few times. The V and J genes are TRBV5-6 and TRBJ2-1; 12 positions match TRBD1. V shed 1 base and J 8 bases; nucleotides not matched to a gene: 7. The germline V gene has CDR1 SGHDT and CDR2 YYEEEE. This CDR3 comprises 16 residues. The CDR3 nucleotides are TGTGCCAGCAGCTTGTTGGGACAGGGGGCGCAGGATGAGCAGTTCTTC. Protein: CASSLLGQGAQDEQFF. The variable domain in full, completed from reference TRBV5-6 and TRBJ2-1, reads DAGVTQSPTHLIKTRGQQVTLRCSPKSGHDTVSWYQQALGQGPQFIFQYYEEEERQRGNFPDRFSGHQFPNYSSELNVNALLLGDSALYLCASSLLGQGAQDEQFFGPGTRLTVL.

The V gene is TRBV5-1, the J gene TRBJ1-1; weak D call: TRBD1 (5 bases). Germline CDR1 reads SGHRS; CDR2 reads YFSETQ. The CDR3 has 14 amino acids. Trimming took 1 base from V and 1 from J, leaving 8 bases between them. As DNA, the CDR3 is TGCGCCAGCAGCTTGAAGACAGAGAACACTGAAGCTTTCTTT. Translated, it gives CASSLKTENTEAFF.

The rearrangement joins TRBV19 to TRBJ1-5; TRBD1 is a possible D gene (6 bases). Per germline, CDR1 LNHDA and CDR2 SQIVND (reference sequence). The V end was cut by 7 bases, the J end by 5 bases, with 18 bases between. The CDR3 covers 15 residues. The CDR3 spells CASNLYAAGDQPQHF. The CDR3, as DNA: TGTGCCAGTAACTTATACGCGGCAGGGGATCAGCCCCAGCATTTT.

V gene TRBV3-1 (or the pseudogene TRBV3-2) combines with J gene TRBJ1-6; D remains unclear. V lost 1 base to trimming and J lost 0 bases, with 7 bases between them. The CDR3 covers 16 residues. Germline CDR1 LGHDT, CDR2 YNNKEL (reference sequence). CDR3 loop: CASSQGRSSYNSPLHF. The CDR3 DNA reads TGTGCCAGCAGCCAAGGACGGAGCTCCTATAATTCACCCCTCCACTTT.

This chain joins TRBV13 and TRBJ1-1; D ambiguous. V was cut by 6 bases and J by 5 bases, with 10 bases left in between. Germline-derived CDR1 and CDR2 are PRHDT and FYEKMQ (reference sequence). There are 12 residues in the CDR3. The CDR3 is CASRRGRTEAFF. Here the CDR3 DNA reads TGTGCCAGCAGGAGAGGTAGGACTGAAGCTTTCTTT.

The chain has TRBV9 and TRBJ1-3, with 11 bases that match TRBD1. The CDR3 consists of 19 residues. J was trimmed by 4 bases and V by 4 bases; bases with no gene match: 16. From germline, CDR1 is SGDLS and CDR2 YYNGEE. Here the CDR3 reads CASSLRWGTGGNSGNTIYF. In nucleotides, the CDR3 is TGTGCCAGCAGCCTCCGGTGGGGGACAGGGGGAAACTCGGGAAACACCATATATTTT.

This chain links TRBV6-2 or TRBV6-3 with TRBJ2-1, with D possibly TRBD2 on 5 matching bases. Trimming cost V 5 bases and J 6 bases, with 14 bases left between them. Germline V gives CDR1 MNHEY, CDR2 SVGEGT. This CDR3 comprises 14 residues. CDR3 residues: CASSPYLAANEQFF. In DNA, the CDR3 is TGTGCCAGCAGTCCGTACCTAGCAGCCAATGAGCAGTTCTTC.

This chain connects TRBV24-1 to TRBJ2-5, with D perhaps TRBD1 (5 bases). Trimming removed 2 bases from V and 5 bases from J, with 14 bases in between. Germline V gene data show CDR1 as KGHDR and CDR2 as SFDVKD. The CDR3 runs to 15 residues. CDR3 protein: CATSDSQGDTETQYF. CDR3 nucleotides: TGTGCCACCAGTGATTCGCAGGGTGACACGGAGACCCAGTACTTC.

The CDR3 is CASSQSLCFGEAQYF. CDR3 sequence (DNA): TGCGCCAGCAGTCAATCTTTGTGTTTCGGGGAGGCCCAGTATTTT. The rearrangement joins TRBV23-1 to TRBJ2-3; D might be TRBD2 (6 bases). TRBV23-1 qualifies as an ORF whose function is uncertain. CDR3 length: 15 residues. V lost 0 bases, J lost 12 bases, and 19 bases lay in between.

This clone was counted a single time. J is TRBJ1-1 and V is TRBV18, with 8 nucleotides matching TRBD1. The CDR3 consists of 14 residues. V was clipped by 6 bases and J by 4 bases; unmatched bases: 7. The germline gives CDR1 KGHSH, CDR2 LQKENI. The DNA for the CDR3 is TGTGCCAGCTCCCCGGACAGGGAGGCCACTGAAGCTTTCTTT. Protein product: CASSPDREATEAFF.

This clone was observed once. CDR3 amino acids: CASSDRGYAYGYTF. Written as DNA, the CDR3 is TGTGCCAGTAGTGACAGGGGGTACGCATATGGCTACACCTTC. The V and J genes are TRBV19 and TRBJ1-2; 9 positions agree with TRBD1. Germline values: CDR1 LNHDA, CDR2 SQIVND (reference sequence). CDR3 length: 14 amino acids. V gave up 5 bases and J gave up 5 bases; unmatched junction bases: 6.

J is TRBJ1-1 and V is TRBV18, with D perhaps matching TRBD1 (6 bases). The length of the CDR3 is 14 residues. V lost 3 bases, J lost 5 bases, and 13 bases lay in between. The germline CDR1 and CDR2 sequences are KGHSH and LQKENI. This CDR3 reads CASSPEGGSTEAFF. The DNA for the CDR3 is TGTGCCAGCTCACCCGAAGGGGGATCGACTGAAGCTTTCTTT.

This clone occurred once. The V and J genes are TRBV18 and TRBJ1-5; D remains unclear. The CDR3 is 14 amino acids. V dropped 2 bases and J dropped 1 base, with 6 bases sitting between them. CDR1 is KGHSH and CDR2 is LQKENI in the germline V gene. The DNA of the CDR3 is TGTGCCAGCTCACCAGTCCAGAGCAATCAGCCCCAGCATTTT. Translated, it gives CASSPVQSNQPQHF.

J is TRBJ1-5 and V is TRBV24-1; no reliable D call. CDR1 KGHDR and CDR2 SFDVKD come from the germline V gene. The CDR3 spans 14 residues. Between the trimmed V and J ends, which lost 5 bases and 5 bases, there was a span of 12 bases. The CDR3 bases are TGTGCCACCAGTGCTTCGGCAGACTATCAGCCCCAGCATTTT. It yields the protein CATSASADYQPQHF.